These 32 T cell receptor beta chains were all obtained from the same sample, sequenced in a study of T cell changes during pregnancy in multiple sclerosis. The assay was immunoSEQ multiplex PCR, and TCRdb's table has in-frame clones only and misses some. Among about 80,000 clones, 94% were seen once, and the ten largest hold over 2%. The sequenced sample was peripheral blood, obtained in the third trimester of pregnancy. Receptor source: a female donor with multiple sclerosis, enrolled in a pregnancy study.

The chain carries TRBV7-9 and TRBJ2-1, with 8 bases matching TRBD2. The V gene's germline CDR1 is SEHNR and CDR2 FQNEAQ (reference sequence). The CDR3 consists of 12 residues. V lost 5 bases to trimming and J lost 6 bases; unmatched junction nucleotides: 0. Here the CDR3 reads CASSTSGNEQFF. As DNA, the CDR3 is TGTGCCAGCAGCACTAGCGGCAATGAGCAGTTCTTC.

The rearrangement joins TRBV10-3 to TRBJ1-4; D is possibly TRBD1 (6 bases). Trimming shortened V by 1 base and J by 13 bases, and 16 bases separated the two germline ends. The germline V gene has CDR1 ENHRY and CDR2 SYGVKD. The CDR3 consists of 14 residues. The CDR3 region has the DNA TGTGCCATCAGTGAGTATAAGGACAGTGGACGACTGTTTTTT. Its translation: CAISEYKDSGRLFF.

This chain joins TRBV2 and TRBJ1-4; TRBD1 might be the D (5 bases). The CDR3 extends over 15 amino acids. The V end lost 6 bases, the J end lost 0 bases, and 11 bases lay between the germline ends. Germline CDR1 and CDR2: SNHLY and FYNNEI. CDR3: CASSLTGATNEKLFF. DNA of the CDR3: TGTGCCAGCAGCTTGACGGGGGCAACTAATGAAAAACTGTTTTTT. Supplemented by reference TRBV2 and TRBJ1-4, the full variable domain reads EPEVTQTPSHQVTQMGQEVILRCVPISNHLYFYWYRQILGQKVEFLVSFYNNEISEKSEIFDDQFSVERPDGSNFTLKIRSTKLEDSAMYFCASSLTGATNEKLFFGSGTQLSVL.

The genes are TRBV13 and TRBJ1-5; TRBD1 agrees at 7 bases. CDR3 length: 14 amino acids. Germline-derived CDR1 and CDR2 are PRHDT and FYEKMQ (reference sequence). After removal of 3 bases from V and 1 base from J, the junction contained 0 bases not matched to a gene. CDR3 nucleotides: TGTGCCAGCAGCTTGGGACAGAGCAATCAGCCCCAGCATTTT. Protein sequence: CASSLGQSNQPQHF.

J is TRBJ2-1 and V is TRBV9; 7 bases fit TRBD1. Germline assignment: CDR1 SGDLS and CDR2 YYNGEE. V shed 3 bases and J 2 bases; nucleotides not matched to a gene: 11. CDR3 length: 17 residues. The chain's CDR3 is CASSGPRDRATYNEQFF. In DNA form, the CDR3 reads TGTGCCAGCAGCGGCCCTAGAGACAGGGCCACCTACAATGAGCAGTTCTTC.

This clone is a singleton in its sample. The CDR3 DNA reads as TGTGCCAGCAGTGAAGCCGCGGACAGAACATACGAGCAGTACTTC. Protein: CASSEAADRTYEQYF. This rearrangement joins TRBV2 to TRBJ2-7; D perhaps matches TRBD1 (6 bases). This CDR3 spans 15 amino acids. Between the trimmed V and J ends, which lost 0 bases and 4 bases, there was a span of 13 bases. Germline CDR1 SNHLY, CDR2 FYNNEI. Variable domain in full (rest from reference TRBV2 and TRBJ2-7): EPEVTQTPSHQVTQMGQEVILRCVPISNHLYFYWYRQILGQKVEFLVSFYNNEISEKSEIFDDQFSVERPDGSNFTLKIRSTKLEDSAMYFCASSEAADRTYEQYFGPGTRLTVT.

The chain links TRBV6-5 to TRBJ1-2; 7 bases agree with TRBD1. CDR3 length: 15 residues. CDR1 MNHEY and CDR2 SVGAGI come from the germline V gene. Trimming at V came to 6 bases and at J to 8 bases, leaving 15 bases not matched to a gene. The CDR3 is CASRPGDSPAWGYTF. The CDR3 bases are TGTGCCAGCAGACCGGGGGACAGCCCAGCATGGGGCTACACCTTC.

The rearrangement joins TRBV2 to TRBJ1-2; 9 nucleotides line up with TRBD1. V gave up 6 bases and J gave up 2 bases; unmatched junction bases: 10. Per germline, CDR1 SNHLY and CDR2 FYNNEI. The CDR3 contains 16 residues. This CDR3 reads CASRDLDRGVNYGYTF. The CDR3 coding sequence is TGTGCCAGCAGGGATTTAGACAGGGGGGTGAACTATGGCTACACCTTC.

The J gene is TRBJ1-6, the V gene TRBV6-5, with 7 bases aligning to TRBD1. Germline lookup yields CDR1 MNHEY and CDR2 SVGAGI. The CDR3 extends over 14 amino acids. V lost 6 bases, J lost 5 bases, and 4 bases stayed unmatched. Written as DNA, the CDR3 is TGTGCCAGCAGCTCCGGGACAGATAATTCACCCCTCCACTTT. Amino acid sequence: CASSSGTDNSPLHF.

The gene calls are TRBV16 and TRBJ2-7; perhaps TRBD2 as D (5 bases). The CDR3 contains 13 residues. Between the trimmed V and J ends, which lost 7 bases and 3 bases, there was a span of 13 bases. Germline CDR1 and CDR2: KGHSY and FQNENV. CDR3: CASTGGPFYEQYF. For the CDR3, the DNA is TGTGCCAGCACCGGAGGACCCTTCTACGAGCAGTACTTC.

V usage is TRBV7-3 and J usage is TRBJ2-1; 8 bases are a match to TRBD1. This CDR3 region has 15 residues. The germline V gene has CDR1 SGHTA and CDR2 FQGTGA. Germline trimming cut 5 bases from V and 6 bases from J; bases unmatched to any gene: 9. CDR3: CASSDSGGEFNEQFF. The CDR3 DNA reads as TGTGCCAGCAGCGATTCAGGGGGCGAATTCAATGAGCAGTTCTTC. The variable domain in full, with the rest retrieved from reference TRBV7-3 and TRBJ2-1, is GAGVSQTPSNKVTEKGKYVELRCDPISGHTALYWYRQSLGQGPEFLIYFQGTGAADDSGLPNDRFFAVRPEGSVSTLKIQRTERGDSAVYLCASSDSGGEFNEQFFGPGTRLTVL.

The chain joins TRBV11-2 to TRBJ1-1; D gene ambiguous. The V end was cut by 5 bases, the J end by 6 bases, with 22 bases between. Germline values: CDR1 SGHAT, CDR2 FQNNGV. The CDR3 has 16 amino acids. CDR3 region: CASSNILQNTEAEAFF. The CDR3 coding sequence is TGTGCCAGCAGCAACATCCTACAGAACACTGAAGCTGAAGCTTTCTTT.

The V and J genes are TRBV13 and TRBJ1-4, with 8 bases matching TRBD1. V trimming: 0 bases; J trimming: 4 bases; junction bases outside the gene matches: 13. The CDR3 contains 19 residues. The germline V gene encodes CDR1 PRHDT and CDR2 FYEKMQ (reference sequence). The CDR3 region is CASSLGGGTGQSFNEKLFF. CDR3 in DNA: TGTGCCAGCAGCTTAGGGGGGGGGACAGGCCAATCTTTTAATGAAAAACTGTTTTTT.

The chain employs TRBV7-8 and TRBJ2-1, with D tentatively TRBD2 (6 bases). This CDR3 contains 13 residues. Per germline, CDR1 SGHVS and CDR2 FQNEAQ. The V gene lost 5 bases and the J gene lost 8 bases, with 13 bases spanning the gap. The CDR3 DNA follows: TGTGCCAGCAGCATTTGGGACTCGCATGAGCAGTTCTTC. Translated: CASSIWDSHEQFF.

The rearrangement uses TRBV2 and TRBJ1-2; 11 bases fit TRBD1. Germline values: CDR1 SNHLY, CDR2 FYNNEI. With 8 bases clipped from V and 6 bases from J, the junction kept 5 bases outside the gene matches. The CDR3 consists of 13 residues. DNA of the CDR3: TGTGCCAGCTTACGGGACAGGGGGAATGGCTACACCTTC. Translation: CASLRDRGNGYTF.

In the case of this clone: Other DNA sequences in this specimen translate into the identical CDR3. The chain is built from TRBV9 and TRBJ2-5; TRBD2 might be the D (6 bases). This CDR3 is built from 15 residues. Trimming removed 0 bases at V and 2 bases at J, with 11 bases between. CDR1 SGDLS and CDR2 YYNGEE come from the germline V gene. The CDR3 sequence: CASSVGGAGQETQYF. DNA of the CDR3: TGTGCCAGCAGCGTAGGAGGGGCGGGACAAGAGACCCAGTACTTC.

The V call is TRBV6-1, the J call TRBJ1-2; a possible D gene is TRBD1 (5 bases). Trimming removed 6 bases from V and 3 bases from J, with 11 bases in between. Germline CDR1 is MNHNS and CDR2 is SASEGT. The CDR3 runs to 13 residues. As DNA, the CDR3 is TGTGCCAGCAGGCTGACAGAAGACTATGGCTACACCTTC. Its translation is CASRLTEDYGYTF.

The CDR3 bases are TGCGCCAGCAGCCTGACGGGGATTAACTATGGCTACACCTTC. Encoded protein: CASSLTGINYGYTF. The chain employs TRBV5-1 and TRBJ1-2; D is uncertain. Trimming took 4 bases from V and 1 from J, leaving 11 bases between them. In germline, CDR1 is SGHRS, CDR2 YFSETQ. The CDR3 runs to 14 residues.

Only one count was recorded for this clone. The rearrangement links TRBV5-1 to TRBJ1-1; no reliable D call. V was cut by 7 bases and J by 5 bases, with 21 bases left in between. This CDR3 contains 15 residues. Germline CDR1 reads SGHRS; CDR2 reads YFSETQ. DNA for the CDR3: TGCGCCAGCGGCCGGACCGGTAGCGAGTGGACTGAAGCTTTCTTT. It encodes CASGRTGSEWTEAFF.

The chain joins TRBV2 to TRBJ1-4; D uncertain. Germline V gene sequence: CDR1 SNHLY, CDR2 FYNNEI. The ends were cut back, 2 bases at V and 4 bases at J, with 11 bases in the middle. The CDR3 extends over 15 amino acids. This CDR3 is CASSETGISNEKLFF. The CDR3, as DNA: TGTGCCAGCAGTGAAACGGGGATCAGTAATGAAAAACTGTTTTTT.

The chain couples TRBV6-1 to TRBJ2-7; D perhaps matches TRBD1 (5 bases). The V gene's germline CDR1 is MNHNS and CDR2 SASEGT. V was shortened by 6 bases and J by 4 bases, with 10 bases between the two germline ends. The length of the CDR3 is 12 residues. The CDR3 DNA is TGTGCCAGCAGACTAACAGGATACGAGCAGTACTTC. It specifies CASRLTGYEQYF.

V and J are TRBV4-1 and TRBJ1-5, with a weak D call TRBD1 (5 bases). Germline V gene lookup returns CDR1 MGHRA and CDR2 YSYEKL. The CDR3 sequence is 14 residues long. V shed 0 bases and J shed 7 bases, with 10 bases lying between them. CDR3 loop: CASSQEWGRQPQHF. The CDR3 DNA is TGCGCCAGCAGCCAAGAATGGGGGAGGCAGCCCCAGCATTTT.

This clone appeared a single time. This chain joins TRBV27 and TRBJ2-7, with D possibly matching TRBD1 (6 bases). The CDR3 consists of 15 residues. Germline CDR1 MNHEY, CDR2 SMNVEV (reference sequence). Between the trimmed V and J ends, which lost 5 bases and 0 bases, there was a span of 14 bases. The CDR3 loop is CASSPDSSTSYEQYF. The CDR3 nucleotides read TGTGCCAGCAGTCCGGACAGCTCTACCTCCTACGAGCAGTACTTC.

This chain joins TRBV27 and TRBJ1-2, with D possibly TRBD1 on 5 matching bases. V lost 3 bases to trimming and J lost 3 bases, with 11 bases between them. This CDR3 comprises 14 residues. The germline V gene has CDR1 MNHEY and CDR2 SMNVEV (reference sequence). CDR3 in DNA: TGTGCCAGCAGTTTTCGGGGGAAAGACTATGGCTACACCTTC. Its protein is CASSFRGKDYGYTF.

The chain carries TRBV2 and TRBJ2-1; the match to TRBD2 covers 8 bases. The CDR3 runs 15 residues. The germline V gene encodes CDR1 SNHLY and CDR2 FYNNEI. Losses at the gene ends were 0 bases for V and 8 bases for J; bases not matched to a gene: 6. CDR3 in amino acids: CASSEAWRGDDEQFF. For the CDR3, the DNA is TGTGCCAGCAGTGAAGCGTGGCGGGGGGACGATGAGCAGTTCTTC.

CDR3 region: CASSSTGKGDNEQFF. The DNA of the CDR3 is TGTGCCAGCAGCTCGACAGGGAAGGGTGACAATGAGCAGTTCTTC. The chain uses TRBV13 and TRBJ2-1; 7 bases map to TRBD1. Germline loops: CDR1 PRHDT, CDR2 FYEKMQ (reference sequence). The CDR3 has 15 amino acids. V dropped 4 bases and J dropped 5; count of bases not matched to a gene: 8.

The CDR3 coding sequence is TGCGCCAGCAGTGATCAGGGGGCCCATACGCAGTATTTT. It encodes CASSDQGAHTQYF. The chain links TRBV10-1 to TRBJ2-3; 8 positions agree with TRBD1. Germline values: CDR1 WNHNN, CDR2 SYGVQD (reference sequence). The length of the CDR3 is 13 residues. The junction had 3 bases not matched to a gene; V was cut back by 3 bases and J by 7 bases.

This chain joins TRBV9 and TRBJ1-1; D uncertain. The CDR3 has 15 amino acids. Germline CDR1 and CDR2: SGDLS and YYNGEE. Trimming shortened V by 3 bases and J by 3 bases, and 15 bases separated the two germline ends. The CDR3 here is CASSEWETGDTEAFF. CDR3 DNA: TGTGCCAGCAGCGAGTGGGAAACCGGGGACACTGAAGCTTTCTTT.

Here the CDR3 reads CASSQQRGWGNTEAFF. The CDR3 bases are TGTGCCAGCAGCCAACAACGAGGGTGGGGAAACACTGAAGCTTTCTTT. The V and J genes are TRBV9 and TRBJ1-1; no reliable D call. The CDR3 runs 16 residues. Germline CDR1 and CDR2: SGDLS and YYNGEE. Trimming took off 4 bases at V and 2 bases at J, with 18 bases between the two ends.

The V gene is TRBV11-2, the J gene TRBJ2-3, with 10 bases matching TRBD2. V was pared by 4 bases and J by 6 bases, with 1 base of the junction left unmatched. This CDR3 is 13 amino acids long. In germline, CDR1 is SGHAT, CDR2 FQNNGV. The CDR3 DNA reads TGTGCCAGCAGCTCACTAGCGGGGGATACGCAGTATTTT. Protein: CASSSLAGDTQYF.

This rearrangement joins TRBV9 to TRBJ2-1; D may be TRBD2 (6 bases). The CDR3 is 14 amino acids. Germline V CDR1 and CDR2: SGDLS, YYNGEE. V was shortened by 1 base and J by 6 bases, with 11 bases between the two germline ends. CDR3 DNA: TGTGCCAGCAGCGTATGGGAGGAGATCAATGAGCAGTTCTTC. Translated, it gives CASSVWEEINEQFF. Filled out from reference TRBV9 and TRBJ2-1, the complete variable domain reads DSGVTQTPKHLITATGQRVTLRCSPRSGDLSVYWYQQSLDQGLQFLIQYYNGEERAKGNILERFSAQQFPDLHSELNLSSLELGDSALYFCASSVWEEINEQFFGPGTRLTVL.

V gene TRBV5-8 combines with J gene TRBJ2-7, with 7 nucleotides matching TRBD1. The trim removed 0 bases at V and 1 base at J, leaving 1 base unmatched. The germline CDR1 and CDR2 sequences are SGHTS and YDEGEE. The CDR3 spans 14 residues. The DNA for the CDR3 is TGTGCCAGCAGCTTGGACAGGGGATCCTACGAGCAGTACTTC. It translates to CASSLDRGSYEQYF.